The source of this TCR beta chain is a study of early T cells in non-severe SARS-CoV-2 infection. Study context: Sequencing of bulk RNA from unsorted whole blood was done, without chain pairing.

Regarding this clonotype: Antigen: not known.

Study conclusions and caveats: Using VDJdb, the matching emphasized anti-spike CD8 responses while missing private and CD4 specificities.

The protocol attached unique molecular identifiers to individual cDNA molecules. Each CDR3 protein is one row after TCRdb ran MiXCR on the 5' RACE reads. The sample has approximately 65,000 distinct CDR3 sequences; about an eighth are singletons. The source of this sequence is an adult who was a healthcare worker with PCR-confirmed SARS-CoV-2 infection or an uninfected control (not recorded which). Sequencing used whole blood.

CDR3 nucleotide sequence: TGTGCCAGCAAAGGCTTCTCTGGGGCCAACGTCCTGACTTTC. Residues: CASKGFSGANVLTF. V usage is TRBV6-1 and J usage is TRBJ2-6; D is unclear. This CDR3 has 14 amino acids. Trimming cost V 7 bases and J 0 bases, with 7 bases left between them. The germline V gene has CDR1 MNHNS and CDR2 SASEGT.